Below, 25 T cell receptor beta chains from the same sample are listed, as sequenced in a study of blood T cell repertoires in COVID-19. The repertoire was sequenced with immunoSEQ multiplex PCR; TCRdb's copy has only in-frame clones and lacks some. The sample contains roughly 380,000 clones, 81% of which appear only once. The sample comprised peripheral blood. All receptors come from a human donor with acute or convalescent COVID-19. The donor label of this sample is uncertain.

Here the CDR3 DNA reads TGTGCCAGCAGCTACACAGGGTCGGCTGGCTACACCTTC. Its protein is CASSYTGSAGYTF. This chain connects TRBV7-6 to TRBJ1-2; perhaps TRBD1 as D (6 bases). The CDR3 is 13 residues long. V lost 4 bases to trimming and J lost 7 bases, with 13 bases between them. The germline gives CDR1 SGHVS, CDR2 FNYEAQ.

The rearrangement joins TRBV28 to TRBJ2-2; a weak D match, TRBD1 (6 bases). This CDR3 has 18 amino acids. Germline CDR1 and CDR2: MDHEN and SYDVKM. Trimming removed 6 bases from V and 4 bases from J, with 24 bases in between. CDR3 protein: CASSGRGRGMSVTGELFF. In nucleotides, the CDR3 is TGTGCCAGCAGCGGACGGGGCAGGGGTATGTCGGTCACCGGGGAGCTGTTTTTT.

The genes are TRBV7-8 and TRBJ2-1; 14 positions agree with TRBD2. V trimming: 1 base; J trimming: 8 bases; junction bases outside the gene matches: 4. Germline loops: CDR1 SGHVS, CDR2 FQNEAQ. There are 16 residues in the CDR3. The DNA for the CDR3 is TGTGCCAGCAGCTTAGGTGCGACTAGCGGGAGGGATGAGCAGTTCTTC. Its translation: CASSLGATSGRDEQFF.

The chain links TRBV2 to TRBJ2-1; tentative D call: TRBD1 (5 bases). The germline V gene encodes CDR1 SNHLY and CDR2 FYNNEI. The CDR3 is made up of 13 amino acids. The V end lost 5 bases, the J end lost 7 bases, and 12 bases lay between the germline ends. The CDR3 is CASSQLYRNEQFF. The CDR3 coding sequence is TGTGCCAGCAGTCAGCTCTACAGGAATGAGCAGTTCTTC.

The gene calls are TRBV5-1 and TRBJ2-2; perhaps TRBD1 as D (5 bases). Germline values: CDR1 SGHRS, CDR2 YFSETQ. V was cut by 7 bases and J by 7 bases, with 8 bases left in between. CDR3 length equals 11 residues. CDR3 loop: CASQQGGELFF. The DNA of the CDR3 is TGCGCCAGCCAGCAGGGCGGGGAGCTGTTTTTT.

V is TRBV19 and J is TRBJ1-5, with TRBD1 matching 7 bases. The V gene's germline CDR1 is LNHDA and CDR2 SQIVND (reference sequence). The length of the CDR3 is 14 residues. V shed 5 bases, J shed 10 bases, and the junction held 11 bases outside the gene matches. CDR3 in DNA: TGTGCCAGTAGTCTCATAGGGGGCCCCAATCCCCAGCATTTT. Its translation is CASSLIGGPNPQHF.

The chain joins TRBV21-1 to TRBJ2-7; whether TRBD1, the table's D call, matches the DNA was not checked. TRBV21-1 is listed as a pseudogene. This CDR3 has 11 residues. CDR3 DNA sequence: TGTGCCAGCGCGGGACAGTACGAGCAGTACTTC. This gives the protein CASAGQYEQYF.

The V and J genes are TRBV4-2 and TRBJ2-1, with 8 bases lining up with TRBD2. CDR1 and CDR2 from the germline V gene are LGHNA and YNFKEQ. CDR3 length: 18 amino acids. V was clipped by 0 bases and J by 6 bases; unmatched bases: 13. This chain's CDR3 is CASSQDPAGAAPPNEQFF. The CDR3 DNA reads TGTGCCAGCAGCCAAGATCCAGCGGGAGCAGCCCCACCCAATGAGCAGTTCTTC.

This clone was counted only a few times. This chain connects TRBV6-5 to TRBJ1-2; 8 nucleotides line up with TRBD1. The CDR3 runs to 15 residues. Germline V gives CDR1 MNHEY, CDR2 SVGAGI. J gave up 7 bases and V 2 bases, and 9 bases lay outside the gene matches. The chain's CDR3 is CASSYEQGVVSGYTF. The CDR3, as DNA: TGTGCCAGCAGTTACGAACAGGGGGTAGTCTCTGGCTACACCTTC.

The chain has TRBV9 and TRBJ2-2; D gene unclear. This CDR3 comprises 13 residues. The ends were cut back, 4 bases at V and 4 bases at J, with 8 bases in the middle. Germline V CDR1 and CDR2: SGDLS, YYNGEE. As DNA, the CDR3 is TGTGCCAGCAGCCTATCTTTCACCGGGGAGCTGTTTTTT. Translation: CASSLSFTGELFF.

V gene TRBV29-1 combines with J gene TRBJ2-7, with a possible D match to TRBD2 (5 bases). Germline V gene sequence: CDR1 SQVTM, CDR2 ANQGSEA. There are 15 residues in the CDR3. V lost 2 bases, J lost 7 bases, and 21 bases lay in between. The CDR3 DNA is TGCAGCGTTGAAATTAGTGGTCCCGGACCGGGGGAGCAGTACTTC. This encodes CSVEISGPGPGEQYF.

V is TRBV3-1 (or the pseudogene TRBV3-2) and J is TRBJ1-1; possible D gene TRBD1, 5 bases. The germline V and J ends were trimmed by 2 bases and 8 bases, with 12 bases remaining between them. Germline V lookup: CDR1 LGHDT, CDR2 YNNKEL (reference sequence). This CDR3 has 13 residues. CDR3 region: CASSQQRGFEAFF. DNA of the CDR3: TGTGCCAGCAGCCAACAGCGGGGCTTCGAAGCTTTCTTT.

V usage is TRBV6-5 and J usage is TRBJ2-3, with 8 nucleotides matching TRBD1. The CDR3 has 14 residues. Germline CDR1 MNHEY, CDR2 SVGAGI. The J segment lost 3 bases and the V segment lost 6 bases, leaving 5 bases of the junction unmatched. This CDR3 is CASSFDRGTDTQYF. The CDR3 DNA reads TGTGCCAGCAGCTTCGACAGGGGAACAGATACGCAGTATTTT.

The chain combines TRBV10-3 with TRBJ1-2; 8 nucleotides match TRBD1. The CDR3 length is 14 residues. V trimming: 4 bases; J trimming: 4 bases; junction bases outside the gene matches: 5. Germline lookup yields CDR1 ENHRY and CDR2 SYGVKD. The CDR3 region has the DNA TGTGCCATCAGTGTTGGACAGGGCCTCTATGGCTACACCTTC. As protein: CAISVGQGLYGYTF.

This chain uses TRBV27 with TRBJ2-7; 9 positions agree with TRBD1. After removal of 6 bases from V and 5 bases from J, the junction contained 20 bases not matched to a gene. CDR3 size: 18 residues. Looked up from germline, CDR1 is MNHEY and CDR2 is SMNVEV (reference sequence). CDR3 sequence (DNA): TGTGCCAGCAGCCCACGAGGACAGGGGTTTTTCCGGTACCACGAGCAGTACTTC. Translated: CASSPRGQGFFRYHEQYF.

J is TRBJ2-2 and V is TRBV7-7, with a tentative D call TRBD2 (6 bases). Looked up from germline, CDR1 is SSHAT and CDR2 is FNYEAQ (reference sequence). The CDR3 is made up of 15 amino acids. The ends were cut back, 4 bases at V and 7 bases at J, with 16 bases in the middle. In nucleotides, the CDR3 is TGTGCCAGCAGCTCTAAGGGACTCCCTGGCGGGGAGCTGTTTTTT. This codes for CASSSKGLPGGELFF.

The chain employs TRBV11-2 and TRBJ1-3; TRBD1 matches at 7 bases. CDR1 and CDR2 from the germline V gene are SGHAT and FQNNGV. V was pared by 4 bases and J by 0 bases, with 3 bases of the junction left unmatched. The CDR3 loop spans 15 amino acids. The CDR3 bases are TGTGCCAGCAGCTGGGGACAGAACTCTGGAAACACCATATATTTT. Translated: CASSWGQNSGNTIYF.

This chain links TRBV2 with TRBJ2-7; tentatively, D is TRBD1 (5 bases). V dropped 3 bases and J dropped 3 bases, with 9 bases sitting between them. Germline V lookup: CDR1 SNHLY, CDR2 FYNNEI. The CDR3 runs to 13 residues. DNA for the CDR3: TGTGCCAGCAGTGAGGACATTATCTACGAGCAGTACTTC. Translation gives CASSEDIIYEQYF.

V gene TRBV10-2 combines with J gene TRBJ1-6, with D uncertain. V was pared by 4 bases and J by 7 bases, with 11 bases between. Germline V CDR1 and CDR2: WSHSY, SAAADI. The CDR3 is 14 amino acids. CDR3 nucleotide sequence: TGCGCCAGCAGTGTGCGGGGTTTCAATTCACCCCTCCACTTT. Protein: CASSVRGFNSPLHF.

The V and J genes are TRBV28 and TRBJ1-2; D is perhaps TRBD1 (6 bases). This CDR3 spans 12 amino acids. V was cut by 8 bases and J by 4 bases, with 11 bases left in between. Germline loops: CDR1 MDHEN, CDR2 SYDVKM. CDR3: CASGSGAYGYTF. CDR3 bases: TGTGCCAGCGGGTCAGGGGCCTATGGCTACACCTTC.

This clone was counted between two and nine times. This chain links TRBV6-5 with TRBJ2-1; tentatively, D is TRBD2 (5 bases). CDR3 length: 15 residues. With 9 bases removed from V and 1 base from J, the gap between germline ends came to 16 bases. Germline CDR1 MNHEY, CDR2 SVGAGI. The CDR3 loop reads CASMPGLASYNEQFF. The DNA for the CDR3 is TGTGCCAGTATGCCAGGATTAGCGTCCTACAATGAGCAGTTCTTC.

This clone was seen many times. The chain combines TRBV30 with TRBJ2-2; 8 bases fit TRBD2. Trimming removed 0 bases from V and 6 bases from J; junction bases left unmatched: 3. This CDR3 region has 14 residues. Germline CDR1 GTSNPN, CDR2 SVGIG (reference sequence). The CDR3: CAWSVRGGPGELFF. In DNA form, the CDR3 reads TGTGCCTGGAGTGTACGCGGGGGGCCCGGGGAGCTGTTTTTT.

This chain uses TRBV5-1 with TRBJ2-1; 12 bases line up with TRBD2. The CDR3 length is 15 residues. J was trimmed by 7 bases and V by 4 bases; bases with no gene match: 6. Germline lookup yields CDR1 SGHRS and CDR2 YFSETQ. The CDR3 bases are TGCGCCAGCAGCCTAACCGGACTAGCGGGGAATGAGCAGTTCTTC. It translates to CASSLTGLAGNEQFF.

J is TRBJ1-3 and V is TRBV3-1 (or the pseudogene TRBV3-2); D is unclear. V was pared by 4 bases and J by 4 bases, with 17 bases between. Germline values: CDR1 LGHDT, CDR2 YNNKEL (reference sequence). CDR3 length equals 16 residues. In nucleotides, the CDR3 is TGTGCCAGCAGCCTCCGGAGGGAGCACTACGGAAACACCATATATTTT. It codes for CASSLRREHYGNTIYF.

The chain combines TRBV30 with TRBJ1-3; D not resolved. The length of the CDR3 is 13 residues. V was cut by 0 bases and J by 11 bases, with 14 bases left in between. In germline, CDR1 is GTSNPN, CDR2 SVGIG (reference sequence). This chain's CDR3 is CAWSVSGVGAIYF. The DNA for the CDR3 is TGTGCCTGGAGTGTTTCCGGGGTCGGGGCCATATATTTT. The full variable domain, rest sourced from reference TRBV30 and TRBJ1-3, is SQTIHQWPATLVQPVGSPLSLECTVEGTSNPNLYWYRQAAGRGLQLLFYSVGIGQISSEVPQNLSASRPQDRQFILSSKKLLLSDSGFYLCAWSVSGVGAIYFGEGSWLTVV.